This is a list of T cell receptor beta chains from one sample in a study of OX40 agonist ivuxolimab in advanced cancers. Assay: immunoSEQ multiplex PCR; the TCRdb copy retains only in-frame clones and omits some. The sample shows tens of thousands of clones, about 90% of them seen only once. The sequences come from CD4+ or CD8+ T cells sorted from blood, collected in a trial of the OX40 agonist ivuxolimab. The receptors here all came from an adult with an advanced solid tumor such as melanoma, head and neck, liver or kidney cancer. CDR3s include the opening cysteine and the closing phenylalanine or tryptophan. D genes are given only for firm matches. Some rows have no size entry. The others give once, few or many, or a class for an expanded clone.

j_gene | abundance | v_gene | d_gene | CDR3aa | CDR3nt
TRBJ2-7 | NA | TRBV4-2 | NA | CASSQDLFRDPYEQYF | TGTGCCAGCAGCCAAGATCTGTTCAGGGACCCCTACGAGCAGTACTTC
TRBJ1-1 | NA | TRBV30 | NA | CAWSTGAEGTEAFF | TGTGCCTGGAGCACCGGGGCGGAGGGCACTGAAGCTTTCTTT
TRBJ1-3 | NA | TRBV28 | NA | CASSFLPTAGNTIYF | TGTGCCAGCAGTTTTCTACCAACGGCTGGAAACACCATATATTTT
TRBJ2-3 | NA | TRBV5-1 | TRBD1 | CASSLAVQGGTDTQYF | TGCGCCAGCAGCTTGGCCGTACAGGGGGGCACAGATACGCAGTATTTT
TRBJ1-3 | NA | TRBV5-4 | NA | CASSRIGVHSGNTIYF | TGTGCCAGCAGCCGTATTGGGGTCCACTCTGGAAACACCATATATTTT
TRBJ2-1 | once | TRBV4-1 | TRBD2 | CASSQVKRETEQFF | TGCGCCAGCAGCCAAGTTAAGCGGGAGACTGAGCAGTTCTTC
TRBJ1-1 | NA | TRBV25-1 | NA | CASSGDTGSAEAFF | TGTGCCAGCAGTGGTGACACAGGGTCCGCTGAAGCTTTCTTT
TRBJ1-4 | once | TRBV5-4 | NA | CASSLLSEKLFF | TGTGCCAGCAGCTTGCTGAGCGAAAAACTGTTTTTT
TRBJ1-2 | NA | TRBV29-1 | NA | CSVEEGFGYGYTF | TGCAGCGTTGAAGAGGGATTCGGCTATGGCTACACCTTC
TRBJ1-6 | NA | TRBV7-9 | NA | CASSLAVAGDSPLHF | TGTGCCAGCAGCTTAGCGGTAGCGGGAGATTCACCCCTCCACTTT
TRBJ1-2 | NA | TRBV6-1 | TRBD1 | CASSYRTGNGYTF | TGTGCCAGCAGTTATAGGACAGGGAATGGCTACACCTTC
TRBJ2-5 | once | TRBV7-9 | NA | CASSLVSETQYF | TGTGCCAGCAGCTTAGTATCAGAGACCCAGTACTTC
TRBJ2-5 | NA | TRBV27 | TRBD1 | CARGLDRAQETQYF | TGTGCCAGGGGGTTGGACAGGGCCCAAGAGACCCAGTACTTC
TRBJ2-3 | NA | TRBV6-5 | TRBD2 | CASRPSGSTDTQYF | TGTGCCAGCAGGCCTAGCGGTAGCACAGATACGCAGTATTTT
TRBJ2-7 | NA | TRBV19 | NA | CASSREEGTDYEQYF | TGTGCCAGTAGTAGGGAAGAAGGGACCGACTACGAGCAGTACTTC
TRBJ2-7 | NA | TRBV5-1 | NA | CASSPEVRYYEQYF | TGCGCCAGCAGCCCCGAGGTTAGGTACTACGAGCAGTACTTC
TRBJ1-5 | NA | TRBV2 | NA | CASSEGGFYNQPQHF | TGTGCCAGCAGCGAGGGAGGATTCTACAATCAGCCCCAGCATTTT
TRBJ1-1 | NA | TRBV4-1 | NA | CASSQGWVETEAFF | TGCGCCAGCAGCCAAGGGTGGGTGGAAACTGAAGCTTTCTTT
TRBJ2-3 | NA | TRBV7-2 | TRBD2 | CASSLAVLAGTDTQYF | TGTGCCAGCAGCTTAGCGGTACTAGCGGGCACAGATACGCAGTATTTT
TRBJ2-6 | NA | TRBV9 | NA | CASSGADSGANVLTF | TGTGCCAGCAGCGGAGCGGATTCTGGGGCCAACGTCCTGACTTTC
TRBJ2-7 | NA | TRBV9 | TRBD1 | CASSVAGGQGYHEQYF | TGTGCCAGCAGCGTAGCTGGAGGACAGGGTTATCACGAGCAGTACTTC
TRBJ2-7 | NA | TRBV5-6 | NA | CASSLVGEQYF | TGTGCCAGCAGCTTGGTAGGGGAGCAGTACTTC
TRBJ2-6 | NA | TRBV4-1 | NA | CASNRGAGEANVLTF | TGCGCCAGCAATCGGGGGGCAGGAGAAGCCAACGTCCTGACTTTC
TRBJ1-3 | NA | TRBV6-4 | TRBD1 | CASSQGPGGAGNTIYF | TGTGCCAGCAGCCAAGGCCCAGGGGGCGCCGGAAACACCATATATTTT